Each of the 30 T cell receptor beta chains below was sequenced from the same sample in a study of cytomegalovirus exposure and HLA in healthy donors. In the PCR, 60 Vbeta and 13 Jbeta primers were used. Sequencing was performed with immunoSEQ multiplex PCR; in TCRdb, only in-frame clones are kept and a portion is missing. This sample has roughly 200,000 clones, with 77% found just once. The sample comprised PBMCs. The receptor set was obtained from a woman aged 25 to 39 in good health and CMV-seropositive.

This chain connects TRBV25-1 to TRBJ2-1; TRBD1 is a possible D gene (5 bases). V dropped 0 bases and J dropped 8 bases, with 14 bases sitting between them. Germline V CDR1 and CDR2: MGHDK, SYGVNS. This CDR3 is built from 15 residues. The CDR3 bases are TGTGCCAGCAGTGAATATGGGGCTAATGCGCATGAGCAGTTCTTC. Translation: CASSEYGANAHEQFF.

A few counts support this clone. The chain uses TRBV5-6 and TRBJ1-6; D may be TRBD1 (6 bases). The V gene lost 0 bases and the J gene lost 6 bases, with 7 bases spanning the gap. This CDR3 is 14 amino acids long. Per germline, CDR1 SGHDT and CDR2 YYEEEE. This chain's CDR3 is CASSLDRANSPLHF. CDR3 DNA sequence: TGTGCCAGCAGCTTGGACAGGGCTAATTCACCCCTCCACTTT.

This clone has only one observation. Here the CDR3 DNA reads TGTGCCAGCAGTTTACAACGCAGTTCTAACTATGGCTACACCTTC. The encoded protein is CASSLQRSSNYGYTF. The rearrangement uses TRBV28 and TRBJ1-2; no clear D. V was pared by 2 bases and J by 0 bases, with 10 bases between. Germline values: CDR1 MDHEN, CDR2 SYDVKM. This CDR3 spans 15 amino acids.

V and J are TRBV30 and TRBJ2-3, with unresolved D. Germline V gene data show CDR1 as GTSNPN and CDR2 as SVGIG (reference sequence). V lost 0 bases and J lost 5, with 3 bases in between. CDR3 length equals 11 residues. The CDR3 DNA sequence: TGTGCCTGGAGTGTCGGAGATACGCAGTATTTT. Translated, it gives CAWSVGDTQYF.

The chain combines TRBV30 with TRBJ2-1; 7 nucleotides match TRBD1. The V gene's germline CDR1 is GTSNPN and CDR2 SVGIG (reference sequence). The CDR3 contains 15 residues. V shed 3 bases, J shed 2 bases, and the junction held 7 bases outside the gene matches. The CDR3 sequence is CAWSSGTATYNEQFF. The CDR3 DNA follows: TGTGCCTGGAGCTCCGGGACAGCTACCTACAATGAGCAGTTCTTC. Drawing the rest from reference TRBV30 and TRBJ2-1, the complete variable domain is SQTIHQWPATLVQPVGSPLSLECTVEGTSNPNLYWYRQAAGRGLQLLFYSVGIGQISSEVPQNLSASRPQDRQFILSSKKLLLSDSGFYLCAWSSGTATYNEQFFGPGTRLTVL.

Concerning this clone itself: The DNA is omitted, as the CDR3 cannot be located on it reliably, and the CDR3 follows TCRdb's listing. The rearrangement links TRBV5-4 to TRBJ1-3; the tabulated D call, TRBD1, remains unverified against the DNA. CDR1 is SGHNT and CDR2 is YYREEE in the germline V gene (reference sequence). The CDR3 is 15 residues long, ends included. The CDR3 loop reads CASSFGPGNGNTIYF.

The rearrangement uses TRBV7-2 and TRBJ2-7; 7 bases are shared with TRBD2. The germline gives CDR1 SGHTA, CDR2 FQGNSA. CDR3 length: 14 amino acids. V was clipped by 7 bases and J by 0 bases; unmatched bases: 6. The CDR3 nucleotides read TGTGCCAGCAACAAACGGGGGGACTCCTACGAGCAGTACTTC. Its protein is CASNKRGDSYEQYF.

This clone came up once. The chain combines TRBV28 with TRBJ1-2; D not resolved. In germline, CDR1 is MDHEN, CDR2 SYDVKM. V was shortened by 6 bases and J by 4 bases, with 12 bases between the two germline ends. This CDR3 is 13 amino acids long. This CDR3 is CASRRGGSYGYTF. The DNA for the CDR3 is TGTGCCAGCAGGAGAGGAGGGAGCTATGGCTACACCTTC.

The V gene is TRBV5-1, the J gene TRBJ1-2; 11 nucleotides line up with TRBD1. CDR3 size: 16 residues. V shed 6 bases, J shed 5 bases, and the junction held 12 bases outside the gene matches. Germline CDR1 is SGHRS and CDR2 is YFSETQ. The CDR3 bases are TGCGCCAGCACCGAACAGCCGGGACAGGGGGTATATGGCTACACCTTC. This encodes CASTEQPGQGVYGYTF.

The chain couples TRBV4-2 to TRBJ1-5, with 8 nucleotides matching TRBD1. CDR3 length: 16 amino acids. The V segment lost 4 bases and the J segment 2 bases; nucleotides outside the gene matches: 7. Germline CDR1 reads LGHNA; CDR2 reads YNFKEQ. The CDR3 region has the DNA TGTGCCAGCAGCCGGTCAGGGGGCTCGGGCAATCAGCCCCAGCATTTT. Translating gives CASSRSGGSGNQPQHF.

In this sample, this clone turned up a few times. The chain uses TRBV5-4 and TRBJ2-5; 11 bases match TRBD2. Germline assignment: CDR1 SGHNT and CDR2 YYREEE (reference sequence). CDR3 length: 15 amino acids. The junction had 0 bases not matched to a gene; V was cut back by 0 bases and J by 2 bases. The CDR3 DNA reads TGTGCCAGCAGCTTGGTAGCGGGAGGGCAAGAGACCCAGTACTTC. Amino acids: CASSLVAGGQETQYF.

This clone was recorded only once. This chain's CDR3 is CASSPRGRGNEQFF. DNA for the CDR3: TGTGCCAGCAGCCCACGCGGGAGGGGGAATGAGCAGTTCTTC. The chain combines TRBV7-2 with TRBJ2-1; 9 nucleotides align to TRBD2. The germline CDR1 and CDR2 sequences are SGHTA and FQGNSA. This CDR3 is 14 amino acids long. Trimming took 5 bases from V and 7 from J; bases not matched to a gene: 6.

This clone has a single count. The rearrangement links TRBV28 to TRBJ1-1, with no clear D. Trimming shortened V by 2 bases and J by 6 bases, and 13 bases separated the two germline ends. Germline values: CDR1 MDHEN, CDR2 SYDVKM. The CDR3 contains 14 residues. CDR3 coding DNA: TGTGCCAGCAGTTTAAGTGCGAGGGATCCTGAAGCTTTCTTT. It encodes CASSLSARDPEAFF.

V and J are TRBV7-9 and TRBJ1-1, with D possibly matching TRBD1 (6 bases). Germline lookup yields CDR1 SEHNR and CDR2 FQNEAQ (reference sequence). This CDR3 spans 14 amino acids. Trimming left V 2 bases short and J 0 bases short, with 7 bases between. Here the CDR3 DNA reads TGTGCCAGCAGCTTACAGGGGATGAACACTGAAGCTTTCTTT. Translated, it gives CASSLQGMNTEAFF.

A single count supports this clone. V usage is TRBV7-2 and J usage is TRBJ2-5, with 10 bases that match TRBD1. The CDR3 extends over 15 amino acids. Germline CDR1 reads SGHTA; CDR2 reads FQGNSA. V dropped 4 bases and J dropped 2; count of bases not matched to a gene: 4. The CDR3 here is CASSSRTGGQETQYF. In DNA, the CDR3 is TGTGCCAGCAGCTCTCGGACAGGGGGACAAGAGACCCAGTACTTC.

This chain uses TRBV28 with TRBJ2-1; 7 bases fit TRBD2. Germline V CDR1 and CDR2: MDHEN, SYDVKM. The CDR3 covers 17 residues. Trimming at V came to 3 bases and at J to 0 bases, leaving 8 bases not matched to a gene. In nucleotides, the CDR3 is TGTGCCAGCAGTTTTGCCAGAGCGGGAAGCTCCTACAATGAGCAGTTCTTC. It yields the protein CASSFARAGSSYNEQFF.

This clone was observed a handful of times. The chain is built from TRBV5-6 and TRBJ2-2; TRBD2 might be the D (6 bases). The CDR3 contains 14 residues. Germline V gene sequence: CDR1 SGHDT, CDR2 YYEEEE. Trimming pared 7 bases from V and 1 base from J, leaving 11 bases between. This CDR3 reads CASPGLVNTGELFF. For the CDR3, the DNA is TGTGCCAGCCCGGGACTTGTGAACACCGGGGAGCTGTTTTTT.

The chain carries TRBV4-3 and TRBJ2-7; no firm D call. The germline CDR1 and CDR2 sequences are LGHNA and YSLEER. The CDR3 extends over 15 amino acids. The V and J ends lost 0 bases and 0 bases respectively, with 9 bases between them. The DNA for the CDR3 is TGCGCCAGCAGCCAAGATTCTCACAGCTCCTACGAGCAGTACTTC. Protein product: CASSQDSHSSYEQYF.

CDR3 nucleotide sequence: TGTGCCAGCAGTAGAGCGGGAGTGGTAAATGAGCAGTTCTTC. This encodes CASSRAGVVNEQFF. This rearrangement joins TRBV25-1 to TRBJ2-1, with 8 bases lining up with TRBD2. Germline assignment: CDR1 MGHDK and CDR2 SYGVNS. This CDR3 spans 14 amino acids. V shed 5 bases and J 7 bases; nucleotides not matched to a gene: 7.

The V call is TRBV7-2, the J call TRBJ1-1; no clear D gene. Germline V gene data show CDR1 as SGHTA and CDR2 as FQGNSA. CDR3 length equals 14 residues. The V end lost 6 bases, the J end lost 4 bases, and 15 bases lay between the germline ends. CDR3 in amino acids: CASSIRMPTTEAFF. CDR3 DNA sequence: TGTGCCAGCAGTATCAGGATGCCCACCACTGAAGCTTTCTTT.

This clone was seen only a few times. Sequence at one end of the junction differs from germline and may be a read error. The CDR3, as DNA: TGTGCCAGCAGGGAAGCGGGAGAAGGTTACAATGAGCAGTTCTTC. This sequence encodes CASREAGEGYNEQFF. V and J are TRBV6-1 and TRBJ2-1; 8 bases fit TRBD2. Germline CDR1 reads MNHNS; CDR2 reads SASEGT. CDR3 size: 15 residues.

This rearrangement joins TRBV2 to TRBJ1-4; 7 bases are shared with TRBD1. This CDR3 contains 13 residues. Germline lookup yields CDR1 SNHLY and CDR2 FYNNEI. Trimming cost V 9 bases and J 5 bases; bases outside gene matches: 6. CDR3 in amino acids: CASTGTENEKLFF. CDR3 in DNA: TGTGCCAGTACCGGGACAGAGAATGAAAAACTGTTTTTT.

The V call is TRBV6-1, the J call TRBJ1-1, with D possibly TRBD1 on 6 matching bases. CDR1 and CDR2 (germline): MNHNS, SASEGT. V was shortened by 6 bases and J by 1 base, with 12 bases between the two germline ends. The CDR3 consists of 14 residues. The CDR3 DNA reads TGTGCCAGCAGCTTCGGGGGGGCGAACACTGAAGCTTTCTTT. This sequence encodes CASSFGGANTEAFF.

This clone has a handful of counts. The rearrangement links TRBV2 to TRBJ1-5; unclear D gene. Germline CDR1 reads SNHLY; CDR2 reads FYNNEI. V lost 8 bases, J lost 1 base, and 12 bases lay in between. This CDR3 is built from 14 residues. As DNA, the CDR3 is TGTGCCAGCGAGGTAGTTCTCAGCAATCAGCCCCAGCATTTT. This gives the protein CASEVVLSNQPQHF. The variable domain in full, with the rest retrieved from reference TRBV2 and TRBJ1-5, is EPEVTQTPSHQVTQMGQEVILRCVPISNHLYFYWYRQILGQKVEFLVSFYNNEISEKSEIFDDQFSVERPDGSNFTLKIRSTKLEDSAMYFCASEVVLSNQPQHFGDGTRLSIL.

This chain joins TRBV11-2 and TRBJ2-5, with TRBD2 matching 9 bases. This CDR3 has 16 amino acids. Germline CDR1 is SGHAT and CDR2 is FQNNGV. With V trimmed by 8 bases and J by 4 bases, 14 bases remained unmatched. The CDR3 spells CASSRGGRAFRETQYF. CDR3 coding DNA: TGTGCCAGCTCCCGGGGCGGGAGGGCCTTTCGAGAGACCCAGTACTTC.

This clone was detected a few times. J is TRBJ1-5 and V is TRBV5-5; 7 positions agree with TRBD1. Germline lookup yields CDR1 SGHKS and CDR2 YYEKEE (reference sequence). This CDR3 has 13 amino acids. The V segment lost 2 bases and the J segment 6 bases; nucleotides outside the gene matches: 2. CDR3 nucleotide sequence: TGTGCCAGCAGCTTAAGGGGGCCTCAGCCCCAGCATTTT. Translating gives CASSLRGPQPQHF.

This clone was counted between two and nine times. The chain recombines TRBV11-2 with TRBJ2-3; 8 bases match TRBD2. This CDR3 has 16 amino acids. With V trimmed by 7 bases and J by 0 bases, 9 bases remained unmatched. Germline CDR1 SGHAT, CDR2 FQNNGV. In nucleotides, the CDR3 is TGTGCCAGCACTCTAAATCCGGGGGGGAGCACAGATACGCAGTATTTT. This translates into CASTLNPGGSTDTQYF.

The V call is TRBV9, the J call TRBJ2-3; 7 positions agree with TRBD2. In germline, CDR1 is SGDLS, CDR2 YYNGEE. This CDR3 is 14 amino acids long. Trimming removed 5 bases from V and 1 base from J; junction bases left unmatched: 4. The CDR3 DNA reads TGTGCCAGCAGTGTTAGCGGGCGCACAGATACGCAGTATTTT. It codes for CASSVSGRTDTQYF.

This clone has more than one count but fewer than ten. The V call is TRBV18, the J call TRBJ2-3; D is possibly TRBD1 (5 bases). V was trimmed by 3 bases and J by 2 bases, leaving 15 bases between them. Germline V gene lookup returns CDR1 KGHSH and CDR2 LQKENI. The CDR3 runs 16 residues. The CDR3 sequence: CASSPNRPGYTDTQYF. CDR3 nucleotide sequence: TGTGCCAGCTCACCTAACCGGCCAGGGTACACAGATACGCAGTATTTT. The whole variable domain, remainder taken from reference TRBV18 and TRBJ2-3, is NAGVMQNPRHLVRRRGQEARLRCSPMKGHSHVYWYRQLPEEGLKFMVYLQKENIIDESGMPKERFSAEFPKEGPSILRIQQVVRGDSAAYFCASSPNRPGYTDTQYFGPGTRLTVL.

This clone has a handful of counts. J is TRBJ1-5 and V is TRBV30; D ambiguous. Germline loops: CDR1 GTSNPN, CDR2 SVGIG (reference sequence). The CDR3 sequence is 13 residues long. V was clipped by 3 bases and J by 3 bases, with 9 bases between them. CDR3 bases: TGTGCCTGGAGATCAAAAAACAATCAGCCCCAGCATTTT. As protein: CAWRSKNNQPQHF.